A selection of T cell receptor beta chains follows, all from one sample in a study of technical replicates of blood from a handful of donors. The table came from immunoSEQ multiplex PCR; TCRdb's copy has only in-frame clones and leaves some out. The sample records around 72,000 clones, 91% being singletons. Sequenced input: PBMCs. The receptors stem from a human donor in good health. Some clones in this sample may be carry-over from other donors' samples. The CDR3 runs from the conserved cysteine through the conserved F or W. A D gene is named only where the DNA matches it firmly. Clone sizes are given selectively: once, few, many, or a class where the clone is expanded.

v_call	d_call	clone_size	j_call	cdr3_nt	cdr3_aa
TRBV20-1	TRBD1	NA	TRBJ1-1	TGCAGTGCTAGTCGACAGGGGGCCATTCTTTTT	CSASRQGAILF
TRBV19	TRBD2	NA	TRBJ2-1	TGTGCCAGTAGTATAGAGGGAGGGTCCTACAATGAGCAGTTCTTC	CASSIEGGSYNEQFF
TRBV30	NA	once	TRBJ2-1	TGTGCCTGGAGTATGACTAACAATGAGCAGTTCTTC	CAWSMTNNEQFF
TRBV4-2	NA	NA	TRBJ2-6	TGTGCCAGCAGTCAAGGCGGAGGGCGCGGGGCCAACGTCCTGACTTTC	CASSQGGGRGANVLTF
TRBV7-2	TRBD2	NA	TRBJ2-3	TGTGCCAGCAGCTTACGGGAGGTTGGGGACCCGCAGTATTTT	CASSLREVGDPQYF
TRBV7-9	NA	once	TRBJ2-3	TGTGCCAGCACCGAACGACAGATCACAGATACGCAGTATTTT	CASTERQITDTQYF
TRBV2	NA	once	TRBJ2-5	TGTGCCAGCGTGCAGGAGGTGTGGGGGCAGGAGACCCAGTACTTC	CASVQEVWGQETQYF
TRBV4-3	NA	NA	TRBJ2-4	TGCGCCAGCAGCCAAGAGACTGGACAGACGTCGCTAGCCAAAAACATTCAGTACTTC	CASSQETGQTSLAKNIQYF
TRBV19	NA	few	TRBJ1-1	TGTGCCAGTAGTACGCAGGTGAACACTGAAGCTTTCTTT	CASSTQVNTEAFF
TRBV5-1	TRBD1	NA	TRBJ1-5	TGCGCCAGCAGCGCCGTAGGGGGCTCGGAGCAGCCCCAGCATTTT	CASSAVGGSEQPQHF
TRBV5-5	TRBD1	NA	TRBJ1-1	TGTGCCAGCAGCCCGACAGGGCTGAACACTGAAGCTTTCTTT	CASSPTGLNTEAFF
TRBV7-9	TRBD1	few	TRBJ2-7	TGTGCCAGCAGCCACGGACAGGAACCCTACGAGCAGTACTTC	CASSHGQEPYEQYF
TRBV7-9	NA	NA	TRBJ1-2	TGTGCCAGCAGCTTATTATTACAGAATCCCTTGACCTTC	CASSLLLQNPLTF
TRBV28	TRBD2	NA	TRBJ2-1	TGTGCCAGCAGTCCCCCTCGGCGGGGGGCCAGGAATGAGCAGTTCTTC	CASSPPRRGARNEQFF
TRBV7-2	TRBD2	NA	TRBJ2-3	TGTGCCAGCAGCCGAGCTCCCGGGGGGGCGGGTTGGGCGGTAACGCAGTATTTT	CASSRAPGGAGWAVTQYF
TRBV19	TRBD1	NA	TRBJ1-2	TGTGCCAGTAGCCTGGGACAGGGGGGTTGGGATTGTGGCTACACCTTC	CASSLGQGGWDCGYTF
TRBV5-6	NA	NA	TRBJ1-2	TGTGCCAGCAGCCAGTTGCCTGGGGGGGGCGCGTATGGCTACACCTTC	CASSQLPGGGAYGYTF
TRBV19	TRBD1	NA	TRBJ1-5	TGTGCCAGTAGTATAGATTCAACAGGGACAGGGTTTCAGCCCCAGCATTTT	CASSIDSTGTGFQPQHF
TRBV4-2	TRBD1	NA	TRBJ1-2	TGTGCCAGCAGCCGAGACGGACAGGGTAACTATGGCTACACCTTC	CASSRDGQGNYGYTF
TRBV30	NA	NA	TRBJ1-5	TGTGCCTGGAGCAGGCAGGGGACTCAGCCCCAGCATTTT	CAWSRQGTQPQHF
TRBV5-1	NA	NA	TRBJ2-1	TGCGCCAGCAGCTCCGCGGGTGGTTACAATGAGCAGTTCTTC	CASSSAGGYNEQFF
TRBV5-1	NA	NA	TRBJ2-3	TGCGCCAGCAGCTTGACAGCTACCACAGATACGCAGTATTTT	CASSLTATTDTQYF
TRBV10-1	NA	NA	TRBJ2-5	TGCGCCAGCGTACGGGAGACCCAGTACTTC	CASVRETQYF
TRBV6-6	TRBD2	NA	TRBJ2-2	TGTGCCAGCAGGCCTACTAGCGGGGGGTACACCGGGGAGCTGTTTTTT	CASRPTSGGYTGELFF
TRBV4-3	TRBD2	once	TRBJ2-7	TGCGCCAGCAGCCAAGAAGCGGGGGGGCCCTACGAGCAGTACTTC	CASSQEAGGPYEQYF
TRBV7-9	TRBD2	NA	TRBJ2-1	TGTGCCAGCAGGTCGAGCGGGGCCAACTCCTACAATGAGCAGTTCTTC	CASRSSGANSYNEQFF
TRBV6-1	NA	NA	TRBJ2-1	TGTGCCAGCAGTGAAGGGCGCGGTCGAGCGGGTAGGATCTACAATGAGCAGTTCTTC	CASSEGRGRAGRIYNEQFF
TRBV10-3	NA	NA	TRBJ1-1	TGTGCCATCAGTGAGTGGGGGGTCGGAGGGGTAACTGAAGCTTTCTTT	CAISEWGVGGVTEAFF
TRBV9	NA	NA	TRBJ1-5	TGTGCCAGCAGCGAGGGGCAGGATAATATAAGCAATCAGCCCCAGCATTTT	CASSEGQDNISNQPQHF
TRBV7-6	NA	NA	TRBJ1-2	TGTGCCAGCAGCGAAGGGGTTAACTATGGCTACACCTTC	CASSEGVNYGYTF
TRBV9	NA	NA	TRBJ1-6	TGTGCCAGCAGCGTAGCCGGGGTTGGTAATTCACCCCTCCACTTT	CASSVAGVGNSPLHF
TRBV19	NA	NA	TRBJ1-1	TGTGCCAGTAGTGATTTTCAGAGAGGGGCTTTCTTT	CASSDFQRGAFF
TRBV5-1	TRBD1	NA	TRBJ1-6	TGCGCCAGCAGCGGACAGGACAGGACCAATTCACCCCTCCACTTT	CASSGQDRTNSPLHF
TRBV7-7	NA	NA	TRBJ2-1	TGTGCCAGCAGCCTTGGCCCAGCGGGCGACAATGAGCAGTTCTTC	CASSLGPAGDNEQFF
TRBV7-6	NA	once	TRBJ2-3	TGTGCCAGCAGCTTAGACAGGGAAACGCAGTATTTT	CASSLDRETQYF
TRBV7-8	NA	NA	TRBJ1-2	TGTGCCAGCAGCTTACAACGGGGGAGGGCTGGCTACACCTTC	CASSLQRGRAGYTF
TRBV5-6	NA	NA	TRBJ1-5	TGTGCCAGCAGCGCCCGGACACGCAATCAGCCCCAGCATTTT	CASSARTRNQPQHF
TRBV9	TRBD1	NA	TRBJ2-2	TGTGCCAGCAGCCCAGGGACAGGGAACACCGGGGAGCTGTTTTTT	CASSPGTGNTGELFF
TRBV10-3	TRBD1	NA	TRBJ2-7	TGTGCCATCACTATGGACAGGGAGGCTGAGCAGTACTTC	CAITMDREAEQYF
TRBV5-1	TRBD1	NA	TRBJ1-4	TGCGCCAGCAGCTGGCACAGGGGCCGTGAAAAACTGTTTTTT	CASSWHRGREKLFF
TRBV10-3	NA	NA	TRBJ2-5	TGTGCCATCAGTGGGAGACAGGGAGGAGGGCAAGAGACCCAGTACTTC	CAISGRQGGGQETQYF
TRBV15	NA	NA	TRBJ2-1	TGTGCCACCAGCAGAGACAGGCAATCCTACAATGAGCAGTTCTTC	CATSRDRQSYNEQFF
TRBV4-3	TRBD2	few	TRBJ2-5	TGCGCCAGCAGCACTCGACTAGCGTACCAAGAGACCCAGTACTTC	CASSTRLAYQETQYF
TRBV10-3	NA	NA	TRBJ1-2	TGTGCCATCAGTGAATTGGAGATCTACACCTTC	CAISELEIYTF
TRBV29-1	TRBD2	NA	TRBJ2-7	TGCAGCGGAACTAGCGGGAGAGAAGAGCAGTACTTC	CSGTSGREEQYF
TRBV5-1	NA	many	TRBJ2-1	TGCGCCAGCAGCTTGTCTGGGGGGTTCAATGAGCAGTTCTTC	CASSLSGGFNEQFF
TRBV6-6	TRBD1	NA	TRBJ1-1	TGTGCCAGCGGGGCGGGACAGGGGACTGAAGCTTTCTTT	CASGAGQGTEAFF